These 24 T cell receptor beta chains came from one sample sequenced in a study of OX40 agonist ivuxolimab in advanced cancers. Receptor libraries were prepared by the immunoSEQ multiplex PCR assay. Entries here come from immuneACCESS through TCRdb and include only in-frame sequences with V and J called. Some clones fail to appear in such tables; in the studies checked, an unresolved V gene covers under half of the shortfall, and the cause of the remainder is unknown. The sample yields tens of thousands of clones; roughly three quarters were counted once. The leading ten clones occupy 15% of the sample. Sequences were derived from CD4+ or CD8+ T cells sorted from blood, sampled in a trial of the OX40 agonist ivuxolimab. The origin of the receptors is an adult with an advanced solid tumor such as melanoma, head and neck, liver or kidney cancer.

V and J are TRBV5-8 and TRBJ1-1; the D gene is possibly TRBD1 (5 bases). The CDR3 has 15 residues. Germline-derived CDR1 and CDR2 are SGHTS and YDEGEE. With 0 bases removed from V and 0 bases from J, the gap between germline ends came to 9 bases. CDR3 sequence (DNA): TGTGCCAGCAGCTTGGAGGAGGGGTTGAACACTGAAGCTTTCTTT. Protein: CASSLEEGLNTEAFF.

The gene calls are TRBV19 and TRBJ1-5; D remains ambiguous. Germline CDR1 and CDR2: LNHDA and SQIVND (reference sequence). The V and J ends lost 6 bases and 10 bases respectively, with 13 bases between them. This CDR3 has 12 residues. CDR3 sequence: CASRQVAGPQHF. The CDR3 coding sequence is TGTGCCAGTAGGCAGGTGGCAGGTCCCCAGCATTTT.

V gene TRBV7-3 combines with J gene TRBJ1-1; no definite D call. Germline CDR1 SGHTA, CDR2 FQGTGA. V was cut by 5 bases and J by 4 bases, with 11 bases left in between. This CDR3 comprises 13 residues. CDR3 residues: CASSPTVGTEAFF. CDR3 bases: TGTGCCAGCAGCCCGACCGTGGGCACTGAAGCTTTCTTT. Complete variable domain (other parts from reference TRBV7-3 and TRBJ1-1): GAGVSQTPSNKVTEKGKYVELRCDPISGHTALYWYRQSLGQGPEFLIYFQGTGAADDSGLPNDRFFAVRPEGSVSTLKIQRTERGDSAVYLCASSPTVGTEAFFGQGTRLTVV.

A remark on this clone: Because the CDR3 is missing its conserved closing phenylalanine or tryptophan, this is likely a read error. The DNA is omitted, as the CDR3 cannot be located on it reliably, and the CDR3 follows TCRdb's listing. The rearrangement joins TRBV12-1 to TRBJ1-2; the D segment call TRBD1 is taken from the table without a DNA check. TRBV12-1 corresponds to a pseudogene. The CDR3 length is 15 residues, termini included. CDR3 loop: CASSFEAEGDHGYTL.

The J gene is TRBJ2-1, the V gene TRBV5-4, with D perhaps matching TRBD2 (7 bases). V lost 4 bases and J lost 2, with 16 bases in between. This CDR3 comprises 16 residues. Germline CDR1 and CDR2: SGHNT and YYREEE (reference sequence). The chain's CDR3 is CASSPRGGGPYNEQFF. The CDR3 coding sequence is TGTGCCAGCAGCCCCAGGGGCGGGGGCCCCTACAATGAGCAGTTCTTC.

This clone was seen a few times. The CDR3 sequence: CASSQQGVTDTQYF. The CDR3 DNA is TGTGCCAGCAGCCAACAGGGGGTCACAGATACGCAGTATTTT. The rearrangement uses TRBV9 and TRBJ2-3; 8 bases map to TRBD1. The CDR3 is 14 residues long. The germline CDR1 and CDR2 sequences are SGDLS and YYNGEE. The J segment lost 2 bases and the V segment lost 4 bases, leaving 3 bases of the junction unmatched. The variable domain in full, completed from reference TRBV9 and TRBJ2-3, reads DSGVTQTPKHLITATGQRVTLRCSPRSGDLSVYWYQQSLDQGLQFLIQYYNGEERAKGNILERFSAQQFPDLHSELNLSSLELGDSALYFCASSQQGVTDTQYFGPGTRLTVL.

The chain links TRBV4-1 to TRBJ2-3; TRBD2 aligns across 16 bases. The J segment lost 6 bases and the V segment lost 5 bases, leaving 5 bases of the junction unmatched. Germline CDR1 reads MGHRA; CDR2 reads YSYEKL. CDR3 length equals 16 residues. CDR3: CASSAGLAGGADTQYF. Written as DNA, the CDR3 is TGCGCCAGCAGCGCGGGACTAGCGGGGGGGGCGGATACGCAGTATTTT.

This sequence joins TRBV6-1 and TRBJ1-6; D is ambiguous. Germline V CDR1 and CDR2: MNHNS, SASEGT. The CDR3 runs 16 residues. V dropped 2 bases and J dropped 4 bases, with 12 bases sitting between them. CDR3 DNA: TGTGCCAGCAGTGAAAAGCCGGGCAGTTATAATTCACCCCTCCACTTT. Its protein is CASSEKPGSYNSPLHF.

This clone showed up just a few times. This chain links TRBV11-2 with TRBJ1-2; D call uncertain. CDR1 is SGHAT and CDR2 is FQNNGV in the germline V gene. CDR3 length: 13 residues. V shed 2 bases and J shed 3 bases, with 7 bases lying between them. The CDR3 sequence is CASSLLGDYGYTF. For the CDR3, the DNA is TGTGCCAGCAGCTTATTGGGCGACTATGGCTACACCTTC.

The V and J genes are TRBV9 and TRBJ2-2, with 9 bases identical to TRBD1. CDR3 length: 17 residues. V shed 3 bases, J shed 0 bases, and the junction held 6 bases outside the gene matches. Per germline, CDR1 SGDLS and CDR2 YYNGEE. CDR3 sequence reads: CASSAKQGAPNTGELFF. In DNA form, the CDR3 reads TGTGCCAGCAGCGCGAAACAGGGGGCCCCGAACACCGGGGAGCTGTTTTTT.

DNA for the CDR3: TGCGCCAGCAGAGCAGGGGGCGGGAAAATTTTGGAAAAACTGTTTTTT. Its protein is CASRAGGGKILEKLFF. V usage is TRBV10-2 and J usage is TRBJ1-4; 8 nucleotides line up with TRBD1. The CDR3 length is 16 residues. The ends lost 6 bases at V and 8 bases at J; junction bases unmatched: 14. Germline V gene sequence: CDR1 WSHSY, CDR2 SAAADI.

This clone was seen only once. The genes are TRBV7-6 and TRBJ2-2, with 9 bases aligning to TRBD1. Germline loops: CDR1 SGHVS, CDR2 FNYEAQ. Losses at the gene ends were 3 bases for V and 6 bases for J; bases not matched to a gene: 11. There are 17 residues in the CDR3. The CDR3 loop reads CASSLDTGTGRAGELFF. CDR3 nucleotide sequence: TGTGCCAGCAGCTTGGATACCGGGACAGGGAGGGCCGGGGAGCTGTTTTTT. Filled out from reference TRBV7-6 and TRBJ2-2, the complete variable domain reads GAGVSQSPRYKVTKRGQDVALRCDPISGHVSLYWYRQALGQGPEFLTYFNYEAQQDKSGLPNDRFSAERPEGSISTLTIQRTEQRDSAMYRCASSLDTGTGRAGELFFGEGSRLTVL.

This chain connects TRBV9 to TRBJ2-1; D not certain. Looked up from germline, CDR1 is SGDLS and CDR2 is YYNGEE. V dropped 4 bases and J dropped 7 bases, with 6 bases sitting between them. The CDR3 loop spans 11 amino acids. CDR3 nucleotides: TGTGCCAGCAGCATAGGGAATGAGCAGTTCTTC. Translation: CASSIGNEQFF.

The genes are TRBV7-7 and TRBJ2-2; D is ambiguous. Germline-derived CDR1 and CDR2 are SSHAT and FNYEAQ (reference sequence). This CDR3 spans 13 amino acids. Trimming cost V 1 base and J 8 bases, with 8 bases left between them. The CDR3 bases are TGTGCCAGCAGCTTAGGAGGAATGGGGGAGCTGTTTTTT. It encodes CASSLGGMGELFF.

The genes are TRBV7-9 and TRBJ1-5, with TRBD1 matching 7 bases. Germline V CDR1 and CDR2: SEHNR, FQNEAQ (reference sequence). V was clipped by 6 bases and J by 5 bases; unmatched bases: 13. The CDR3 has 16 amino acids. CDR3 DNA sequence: TGTGCCAGCAGTCCTCCGGGACAGCTTCTCTATCAGCCCCAGCATTTT. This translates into CASSPPGQLLYQPQHF.

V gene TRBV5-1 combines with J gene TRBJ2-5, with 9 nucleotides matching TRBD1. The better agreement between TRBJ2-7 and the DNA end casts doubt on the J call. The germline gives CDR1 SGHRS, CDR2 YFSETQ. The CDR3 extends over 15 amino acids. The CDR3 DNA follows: TGCGCCAGCAGCGCGGGACAGGGTGTTATCTACGAGCAGTACTTC. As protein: CASSAGQGVIYEQYF.

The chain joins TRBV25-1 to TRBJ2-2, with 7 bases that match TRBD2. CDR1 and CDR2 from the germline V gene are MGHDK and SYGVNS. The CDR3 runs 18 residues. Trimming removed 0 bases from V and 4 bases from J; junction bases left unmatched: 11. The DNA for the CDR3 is TGTGCCAGCAGTGAATATATGGGAGTAGCGGGCATCACCGGGGAGCTGTTTTTT. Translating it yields CASSEYMGVAGITGELFF.

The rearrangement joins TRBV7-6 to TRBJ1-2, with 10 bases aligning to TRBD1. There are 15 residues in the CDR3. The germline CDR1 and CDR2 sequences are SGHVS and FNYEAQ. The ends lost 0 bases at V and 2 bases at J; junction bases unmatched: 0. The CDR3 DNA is TGTGCCAGCAGCTTAGCGGGACAGGGGAACTATGGCTACACCTTC. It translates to CASSLAGQGNYGYTF.

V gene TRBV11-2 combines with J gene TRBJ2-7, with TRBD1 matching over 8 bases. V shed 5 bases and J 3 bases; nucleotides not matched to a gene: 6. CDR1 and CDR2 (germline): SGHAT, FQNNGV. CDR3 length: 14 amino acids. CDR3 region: CASSPGQGVYEQYF. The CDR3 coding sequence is TGTGCCAGCAGCCCTGGACAGGGAGTCTACGAGCAGTACTTC.

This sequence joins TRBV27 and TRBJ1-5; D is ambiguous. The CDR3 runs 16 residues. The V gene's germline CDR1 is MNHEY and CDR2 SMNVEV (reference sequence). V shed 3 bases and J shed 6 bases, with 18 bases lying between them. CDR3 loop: CASSFLPLTAGQPQHF. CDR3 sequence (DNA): TGTGCCAGCAGTTTTTTGCCCCTCACTGCCGGTCAGCCCCAGCATTTT.

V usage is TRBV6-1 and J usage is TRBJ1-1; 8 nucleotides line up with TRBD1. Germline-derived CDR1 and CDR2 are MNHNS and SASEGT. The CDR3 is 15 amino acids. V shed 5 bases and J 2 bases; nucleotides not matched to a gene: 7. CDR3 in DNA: TGTGCCAGCAGTCTAAGGACAGGGATAAACACTGAAGCTTTCTTT. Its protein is CASSLRTGINTEAFF.

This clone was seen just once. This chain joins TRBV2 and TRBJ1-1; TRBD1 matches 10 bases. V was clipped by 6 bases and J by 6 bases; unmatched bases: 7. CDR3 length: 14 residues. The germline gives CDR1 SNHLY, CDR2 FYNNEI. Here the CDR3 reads CASSGQGVSAEAFF. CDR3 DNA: TGTGCCAGCAGCGGACAGGGGGTTAGCGCTGAAGCTTTCTTT. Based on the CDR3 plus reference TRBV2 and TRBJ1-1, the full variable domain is EPEVTQTPSHQVTQMGQEVILRCVPISNHLYFYWYRQILGQKVEFLVSFYNNEISEKSEIFDDQFSVERPDGSNFTLKIRSTKLEDSAMYFCASSGQGVSAEAFFGQGTRLTVV.

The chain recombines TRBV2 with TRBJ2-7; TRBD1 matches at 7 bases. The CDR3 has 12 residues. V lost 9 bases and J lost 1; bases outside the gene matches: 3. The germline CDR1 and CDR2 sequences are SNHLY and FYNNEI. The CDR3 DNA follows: TGTGCCAGTAGGGACAGTTCCTACGAGCAGTACTTC. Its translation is CASRDSSYEQYF.

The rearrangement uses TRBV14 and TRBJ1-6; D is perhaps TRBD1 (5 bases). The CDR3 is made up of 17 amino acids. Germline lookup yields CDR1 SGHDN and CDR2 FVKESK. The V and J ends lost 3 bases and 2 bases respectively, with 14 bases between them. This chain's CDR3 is CASSQEWGSTYNSPLHF. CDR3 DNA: TGTGCCAGCAGCCAGGAATGGGGGTCCACCTATAATTCACCCCTCCACTTT.